The TCR beta chain under discussion was sequenced for a study of blood T cell repertoires in COVID-19. The table came from immunoSEQ multiplex PCR; TCRdb's copy has only in-frame clones and leaves some out. The sample includes some 340,000 clones, roughly four fifths seen only once; the top ten take approximately 4.7%. The germline gives CDR1 SGHRS, CDR2 YFSETQ. With V trimmed by 4 bases and J by 3 bases, 6 bases remained unmatched. The CDR3 is 15 residues long. The receptor's source is a woman in her 50s who had recovered from COVID-19. This rearrangement joins TRBV5-1 to TRBJ2-2; 7 nucleotides align to TRBD1. The sample was PBMCs or T cells enriched from blood (not recorded which). The CDR3 sequence: CASSLRDRHTGELFF. CDR3 bases: TGCGCCAGCAGCCTCCGGGACAGACACACCGGGGAGCTGTTTTTT.